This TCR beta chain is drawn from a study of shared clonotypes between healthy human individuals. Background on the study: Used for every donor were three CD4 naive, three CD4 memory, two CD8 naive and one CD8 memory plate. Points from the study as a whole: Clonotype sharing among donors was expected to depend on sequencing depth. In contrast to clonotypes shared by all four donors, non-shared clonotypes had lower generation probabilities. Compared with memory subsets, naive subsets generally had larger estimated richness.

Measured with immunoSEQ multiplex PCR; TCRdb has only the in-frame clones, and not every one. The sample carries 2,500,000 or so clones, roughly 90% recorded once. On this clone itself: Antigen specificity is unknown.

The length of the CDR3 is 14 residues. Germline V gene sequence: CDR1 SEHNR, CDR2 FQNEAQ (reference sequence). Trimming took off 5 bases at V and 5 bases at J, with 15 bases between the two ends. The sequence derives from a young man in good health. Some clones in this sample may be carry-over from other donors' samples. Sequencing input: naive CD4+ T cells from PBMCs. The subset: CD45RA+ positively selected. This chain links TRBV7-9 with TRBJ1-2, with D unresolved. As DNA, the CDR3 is TGTGCCAGCAGCCCCCCCGGTCGAATTTATGGCTACACCTTC. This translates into CASSPPGRIYGYTF.